The sequence of this TCR beta chain was determined in a study of blood T cell repertoires in COVID-19. Study context: COVID-19 samples, acute and convalescent, were from the United States, Italy and Spain. The analysed material was cDNA or gDNA that came from T cells, B-cell-depleted T cells, or PBMCs.

The CDR3 is 12 amino acids. Trimming stripped 10 bases from V and 6 bases from J, with 12 bases between. Per germline, CDR1 MDHEN and CDR2 SYDVKM. Seattle enrolled patients during active infection and tracked them longitudinally. As handled by the study authors: Estimation of nucleated cell counts relied on the amplification of reference gene primers. Some clones are missing from TCRdb's copy, which holds only in-frame ones; the method was immunoSEQ multiplex PCR. That table furnishes V, J and clone size, whereas the DNA furnished D and trimming. The sample records roughly 160,000 clones, about four fifths being singletons.

The source of this sequence is an older woman with COVID-19, enrolled during active disease. Material for sequencing was peripheral blood. This chain joins TRBV28 and TRBJ2-2; unclear D gene. The CDR3 reads CAIPSFSGELFF. The CDR3 DNA sequence: TGTGCCATTCCTTCCTTTTCCGGGGAGCTGTTTTTT. The variable domain in full, with the rest retrieved from reference TRBV28 and TRBJ2-2, is DVKVTQSSRYLVKRTGEKVFLECVQDMDHENMFWYRQDPGLGLRLIYFSYDVKMKEKGDIPEGYSVSREKKERFSLILESASTNQTSMYLCAIPSFSGELFFGEGSRLTVL.